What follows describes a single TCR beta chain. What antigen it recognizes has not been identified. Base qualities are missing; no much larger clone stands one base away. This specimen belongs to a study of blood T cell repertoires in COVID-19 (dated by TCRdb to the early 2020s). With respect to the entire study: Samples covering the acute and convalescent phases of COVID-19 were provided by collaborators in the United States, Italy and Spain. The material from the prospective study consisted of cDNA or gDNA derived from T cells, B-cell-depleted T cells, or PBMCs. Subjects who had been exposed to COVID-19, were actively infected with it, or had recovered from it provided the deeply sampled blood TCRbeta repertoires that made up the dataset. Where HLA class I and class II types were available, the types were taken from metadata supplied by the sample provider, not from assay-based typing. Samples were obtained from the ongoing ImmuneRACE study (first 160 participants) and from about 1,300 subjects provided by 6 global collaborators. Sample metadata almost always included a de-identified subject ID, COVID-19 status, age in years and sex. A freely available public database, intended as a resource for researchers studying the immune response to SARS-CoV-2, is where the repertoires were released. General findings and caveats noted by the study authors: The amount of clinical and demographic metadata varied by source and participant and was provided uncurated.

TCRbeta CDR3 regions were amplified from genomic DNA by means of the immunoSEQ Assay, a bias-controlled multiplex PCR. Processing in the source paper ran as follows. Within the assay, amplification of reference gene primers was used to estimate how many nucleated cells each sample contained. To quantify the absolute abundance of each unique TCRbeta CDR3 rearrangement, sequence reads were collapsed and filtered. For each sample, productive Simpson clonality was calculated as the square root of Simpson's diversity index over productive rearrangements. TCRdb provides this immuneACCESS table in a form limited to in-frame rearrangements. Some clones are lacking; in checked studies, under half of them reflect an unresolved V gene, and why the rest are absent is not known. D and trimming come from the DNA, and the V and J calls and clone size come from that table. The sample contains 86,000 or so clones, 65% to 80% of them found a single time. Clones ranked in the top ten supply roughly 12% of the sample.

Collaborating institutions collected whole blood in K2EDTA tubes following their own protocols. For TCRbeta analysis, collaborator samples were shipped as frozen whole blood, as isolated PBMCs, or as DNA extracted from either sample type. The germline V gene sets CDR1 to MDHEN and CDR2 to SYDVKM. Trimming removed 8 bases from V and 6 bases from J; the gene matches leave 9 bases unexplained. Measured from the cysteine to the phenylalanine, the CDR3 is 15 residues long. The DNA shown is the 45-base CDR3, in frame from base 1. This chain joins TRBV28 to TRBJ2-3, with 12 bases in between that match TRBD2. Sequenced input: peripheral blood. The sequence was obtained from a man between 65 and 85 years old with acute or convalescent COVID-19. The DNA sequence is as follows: TGTGCCAGCCGGCGTAGACTAGCGGGGGCTGATACGCAGTATTTT. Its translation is CASRRRLAGADTQYF.